Listed here are 8 T cell receptor beta chains from one sample, sequenced in a study of blood T cell repertoires in COVID-19. Using immunoSEQ multiplex PCR, the repertoire was profiled, and TCRdb retains in-frame clones only, with some absent. Among about 110,000 clones listed, 84% were seen once. The sample taken for sequencing was peripheral blood. The receptor source for this set is a woman aged 45-65 years with acute or convalescent COVID-19.

V is TRBV13 and J is TRBJ2-3, with 7 bases that match TRBD1. Germline values: CDR1 PRHDT, CDR2 FYEKMQ (reference sequence). V lost 4 bases, J lost 2 bases, and 6 bases stayed unmatched. The CDR3 has 15 residues. The CDR3 coding sequence is TGTGCCAGCAGCTCCGGGACAGAGCTCACAGATACGCAGTATTTT. It is translated as CASSSGTELTDTQYF.

The rearrangement uses TRBV28 and TRBJ1-2; D remains unclear. Germline V gene data show CDR1 as MDHEN and CDR2 as SYDVKM. This CDR3 spans 12 amino acids. V was cut by 6 bases and J by 8 bases, with 13 bases left in between. DNA for the CDR3: TGTGCCAGCAGCTCGATTGTCCGGGGCTACACCTTC. Its protein product is CASSSIVRGYTF.

The chain employs TRBV13 and TRBJ2-7, with TRBD2 matching over 8 bases. The CDR3 consists of 14 residues. Germline loops: CDR1 PRHDT, CDR2 FYEKMQ (reference sequence). V trimming: 3 bases; J trimming: 7 bases; junction bases outside the gene matches: 8. CDR3 nucleotides: TGTGCCAGCAGCTTTTCCGGGACTAGGACTGAGCAGTACTTC. It is translated as CASSFSGTRTEQYF.

The genes are TRBV30 and TRBJ1-6, with 7 bases lining up with TRBD1. The CDR3 is made up of 12 amino acids. The V segment lost 4 bases and the J segment 9 bases; nucleotides outside the gene matches: 3. Germline V gene sequence: CDR1 GTSNPN, CDR2 SVGIG (reference sequence). The CDR3 sequence: CAWKGGGSPLHF. In nucleotides, the CDR3 is TGTGCCTGGAAAGGGGGCGGTTCACCCCTCCACTTT.

This rearrangement joins TRBV27 to TRBJ1-4; 8 nucleotides match TRBD1. CDR3 size: 16 residues. Germline V CDR1 and CDR2: MNHEY, SMNVEV (reference sequence). Trimming at V came to 6 bases and at J to 4 bases, leaving 10 bases not matched to a gene. In DNA, the CDR3 is TGTGCCAGCAGCCGCACGGGACAGGCCTATAATGAAAAACTGTTTTTT. Protein: CASSRTGQAYNEKLFF.

V usage is TRBV12-5 and J usage is TRBJ2-3; D remains unclear. CDR3 length: 13 amino acids. Germline loops: CDR1 LGHNT, CDR2 FRNRAP. V lost 6 bases, J lost 0 bases, and 7 bases lay in between. CDR3 sequence (DNA): TGTGCTAGTGGCATACAGAGCACAGATACGCAGTATTTT. Its protein is CASGIQSTDTQYF.

The V call is TRBV10-3, the J call TRBJ1-2; 8 nucleotides agree with TRBD1. Germline V lookup: CDR1 ENHRY, CDR2 SYGVKD. J was trimmed by 3 bases and V by 5 bases; bases with no gene match: 5. The CDR3 extends over 14 amino acids. In DNA, the CDR3 is TGTGCCATCAGTCCGGGACAGGAATACTATGGCTACACCTTC. This sequence encodes CAISPGQEYYGYTF.

The CDR3 coding sequence is TGTGCCAGCAGTTTAGCAGGGGCCAATGGCTACACCTTC. The encoded protein is CASSLAGANGYTF. This rearrangement joins TRBV28 to TRBJ1-2, with a tentative D call TRBD1 (6 bases). Germline V CDR1 and CDR2: MDHEN, SYDVKM. This CDR3 has 13 residues. Between the trimmed V and J ends, which lost 2 bases and 6 bases, there was a span of 10 bases.